This TCR beta chain came from a study of blood T cell repertoires in COVID-19. About the study: Sites across the United States, Italy and Spain contributed samples from acute and convalescent COVID-19. T cells, B-cell-depleted T cells, or PBMCs supplied cDNA or gDNA.

As processed by the authors: The authors estimated nucleated cell counts from reference gene primer amplification. Method: immunoSEQ multiplex PCR; TCRdb's copy keeps in-frame clones and lacks some. V and J calls and clone size are those listed in that table; D and trimming were worked out from the DNA. Of some 47,000 clones listed, about 88% are singletons. This CDR3 region has 16 residues. V lost 0 bases to trimming and J lost 2 bases; unmatched junction nucleotides: 5. Germline lookup yields CDR1 SGHRS and CDR2 YFSETQ. The chain couples TRBV5-1 to TRBJ2-5; 9 nucleotides match TRBD2. The source of this sequence is a human donor in a cohort sampled during active COVID-19. The sample consisted of peripheral blood. CDR3 protein: CASSLERGVAQETQYF. CDR3 coding DNA: TGCGCCAGCAGCTTGGAGCGGGGGGTTGCGCAAGAGACCCAGTACTTC.